The 27 T cell receptor beta chains listed next were all sequenced from one sample in a study of CD8+ T cells in alopecia areata. Once RNA had been extracted, it was reverse transcribed into cDNA to act as the sequencing template. Produced via immunoSEQ multiplex PCR; TCRdb's table is partial and in-frame only. The sample lists tens of thousands of clones; approximately 64% were seen once. The sequencing here drew on CD8+ T cells sorted from blood, taken at week 0. Source of these receptors: a human donor with alopecia areata.

The V call is TRBV7-2, the J call TRBJ2-2, with TRBD2 as a possible D gene (6 bases). The CDR3 sequence is 14 residues long. Germline loops: CDR1 SGHTA, CDR2 FQGNSA. V was clipped by 3 bases and J by 7 bases, with 12 bases between them. This CDR3 reads CASSLEGPVGELFF. The CDR3 DNA reads TGTGCCAGCAGCTTGGAGGGCCCGGTCGGGGAGCTGTTTTTT.

V usage is TRBV27 and J usage is TRBJ2-7, with TRBD2 identical over 15 bases. In germline, CDR1 is MNHEY, CDR2 SMNVEV (reference sequence). This CDR3 has 16 residues. The V gene end was trimmed by 5 bases and the J gene end by 3 bases; junction bases not matched to a gene: 5. In DNA, the CDR3 is TGTGCCAGCAGTCCCCGGACTAGCGGGAGGGTCTACGAGCAGTACTTC. Protein product: CASSPRTSGRVYEQYF.

This chain connects TRBV30 to TRBJ1-1, with TRBD1 matching 12 bases. The CDR3 has 16 amino acids. Trimming took 3 bases from V and 4 from J; bases not matched to a gene: 9. CDR1 is GTSNPN, CDR2 SVGIG, per germline (reference sequence). CDR3 loop: CAWSTGTGGASTEAFF. For the CDR3, the DNA is TGTGCCTGGAGCACCGGGACAGGGGGCGCGAGCACTGAAGCTTTCTTT.

In its sample, this clone was seen once. The genes are TRBV29-1 and TRBJ1-1; D may be TRBD1 (5 bases). V was pared by 5 bases and J by 7 bases, with 17 bases between. The CDR3 length is 13 residues. CDR1 and CDR2 from the germline V gene are SQVTM and ANQGSEA. CDR3 sequence reads: CSVQGPIPYEAFF. For the CDR3, the DNA is TGCAGCGTTCAGGGCCCGATACCCTATGAAGCTTTCTTT.

The J gene is TRBJ2-7, the V gene TRBV27; a weak D match, TRBD2 (6 bases). This CDR3 has 14 amino acids. V was shortened by 4 bases and J by 6 bases, with 16 bases between the two germline ends. Per the germline V gene, CDR1 is MNHEY and CDR2 is SMNVEV (reference sequence). The CDR3, as DNA: TGTGCCAGCAGTTACGGAGGGGAGGCCCGCGAGCAGTACTTC. The encoded protein is CASSYGGEAREQYF.

This clone occurred a few times. The rearrangement joins TRBV7-6 to TRBJ1-1; tentative D call: TRBD1 (6 bases). Trimming took 2 bases from V and 3 from J, leaving 22 bases between them. The CDR3 spans 18 residues. The germline CDR1 and CDR2 sequences are SGHVS and FNYEAQ. CDR3 sequence: CASSLRDGSAPGDTEAFF. CDR3 nucleotide sequence: TGTGCCAGCAGCTTAAGAGACGGATCAGCCCCAGGGGACACTGAAGCTTTCTTT.

This clone has a handful of counts. This chain connects TRBV27 to TRBJ1-1; TRBD1 agrees at 11 bases. V dropped 8 bases and J dropped 0; count of bases not matched to a gene: 11. Germline-derived CDR1 and CDR2 are MNHEY and SMNVEV (reference sequence). This CDR3 region has 17 residues. The CDR3 nucleotides read TGTGCCAGCTATTGGACAGGGGGCGGATTACTGAACACTGAAGCTTTCTTT. It yields the protein CASYWTGGGLLNTEAFF.

This chain links TRBV9 with TRBJ2-3, with 7 bases lining up with TRBD1. The CDR3 runs to 16 residues. After removal of 4 bases from V and 4 bases from J, the junction contained 12 bases not matched to a gene. From germline, CDR1 is SGDLS and CDR2 YYNGEE. The CDR3 region is CASSPRQGDVADTQYF. CDR3 DNA sequence: TGTGCCAGCAGCCCCCGACAGGGAGATGTGGCAGATACGCAGTATTTT.

This clone was found once. V usage is TRBV25-1 and J usage is TRBJ2-5; 8 bases agree with TRBD2. The CDR3 spans 15 residues. V gave up 3 bases and J gave up 1 base; unmatched junction bases: 4. Germline V lookup: CDR1 MGHDK, CDR2 SYGVNS. As DNA, the CDR3 is TGTGCCAGCAGTGACTCGGGGGGGCCCCAAGAGACCCAGTACTTC. It yields the protein CASSDSGGPQETQYF.

This rearrangement joins TRBV30 to TRBJ2-1, with 14 bases that match TRBD2. The CDR3 is 15 amino acids. The germline V gene has CDR1 GTSNPN and CDR2 SVGIG (reference sequence). V was clipped by 7 bases and J by 6 bases; unmatched bases: 8. The CDR3 reads CAYHRLAGGGNEQFF. The DNA for the CDR3 is TGTGCCTACCATCGACTAGCGGGAGGGGGCAATGAGCAGTTCTTC.

The chain uses TRBV5-6 and TRBJ2-7, with D unclear. V was pared by 4 bases and J by 0 bases, with 5 bases between. Germline V lookup: CDR1 SGHDT, CDR2 YYEEEE. The CDR3 totals 12 residues. Written as DNA, the CDR3 is TGTGCCAGCAGCGTGTCCTCCTACGAGCAGTACTTC. Amino acid sequence: CASSVSSYEQYF.

This clone was picked up a small number of times. A read error may account for a junction end that differs from germline. The rearrangement joins TRBV5-4 to TRBJ2-5, with D perhaps being TRBD1 or TRBD2 (5 bases each). Looked up from germline, CDR1 is SGHNT and CDR2 is YYREEE (reference sequence). The CDR3 has 12 residues. The CDR3: CASSLAPGHLDF. DNA of the CDR3: TGTGCCAGCAGCTTGGCCCCGGGGCACTTGGACTTC. The full variable domain, with the rest looked up from reference TRBV5-4 and TRBJ2-5, is ETGVTQSPTHLIKTRGQQVTLRCSSQSGHNTVSWYQQALGQGPQFIFQYYREEENGRGNFPPRFSGLQFPNYSSELNVNALELDDSALYLCASSLAPGHLDFGPGTRLLVL.

The chain is built from TRBV27 and TRBJ2-5; D not certain. This CDR3 contains 11 residues. Germline CDR1 is MNHEY and CDR2 is SMNVEV (reference sequence). The V end was cut by 6 bases, the J end by 2 bases, with 4 bases between. CDR3 in amino acids: CASRQQETQYF. In nucleotides, the CDR3 is TGTGCCAGCAGGCAGCAAGAGACCCAGTACTTC.

This clone was counted only a few times. The V call is TRBV13, the J call TRBJ1-1, with a weak D call TRBD1 (6 bases). Germline V gene sequence: CDR1 PRHDT, CDR2 FYEKMQ (reference sequence). This CDR3 is built from 15 residues. Trimming took 1 base from V and 1 from J, leaving 10 bases between them. The CDR3 spells CASSLEGDENTEAFF. CDR3 coding DNA: TGTGCCAGCAGCTTAGAGGGGGATGAGAACACTGAAGCTTTCTTT.

The chain carries TRBV7-9 and TRBJ1-5; 9 nucleotides agree with TRBD1. The length of the CDR3 is 15 residues. The trim removed 6 bases at V and 5 bases at J, leaving 8 bases unmatched. The germline CDR1 and CDR2 sequences are SEHNR and FQNEAQ (reference sequence). CDR3 region: CASSTAGTGYQPQHF. In DNA form, the CDR3 reads TGTGCCAGCAGTACAGCAGGGACAGGGTATCAGCCCCAGCATTTT. Variable domain in full (rest from reference TRBV7-9 and TRBJ1-5): DTGVSQNPRHKITKRGQNVTFRCDPISEHNRLYWYRQTLGQGPEFLTYFQNEAQLEKSRLLSDRFSAERPKGSFSTLEIQRTEQGDSAMYLCASSTAGTGYQPQHFGDGTRLSIL.

The chain couples TRBV6-5 to TRBJ1-2; tentative D call: TRBD1 (5 bases). With 4 bases removed from V and 8 bases from J, the gap between germline ends came to 11 bases. Germline values: CDR1 MNHEY, CDR2 SVGAGI. The CDR3 is 12 residues long. The CDR3 here is CASSSPSGGYTF. CDR3 nucleotide sequence: TGTGCCAGCAGTTCGCCTTCAGGGGGCTACACCTTC.

The chain combines TRBV2 with TRBJ1-1, with no clear D. Germline loops: CDR1 SNHLY, CDR2 FYNNEI. V was clipped by 5 bases and J by 4 bases, with 11 bases between them. The CDR3 has 13 residues. The CDR3 spells CASSSEGPTEAFF. In DNA form, the CDR3 reads TGTGCCAGCAGTTCTGAGGGCCCCACTGAAGCTTTCTTT.

This sequence joins TRBV6-5 and TRBJ1-2; tentatively, D is TRBD1 (6 bases). The CDR3 consists of 11 residues. Trimming cost V 6 bases and J 8 bases, with 10 bases left between them. The germline CDR1 and CDR2 sequences are MNHEY and SVGAGI. CDR3 nucleotide sequence: TGTGCCAGCAGACAGGGATGGGGCTACACCTTC. Translated, it gives CASRQGWGYTF.

The chain couples TRBV13 to TRBJ1-1; perhaps TRBD1 as D (6 bases). This CDR3 is 14 amino acids long. From germline, CDR1 is PRHDT and CDR2 FYEKMQ (reference sequence). Trimming removed 1 base at V and 4 bases at J, with 10 bases between. CDR3 coding DNA: TGTGCCAGCAGCTTAGAGGGGGAAACCACTGAAGCTTTCTTT. This translates into CASSLEGETTEAFF.

The table lists this clone with a few counts. This rearrangement joins TRBV5-1 to TRBJ2-7; D may be TRBD1 or TRBD2 (5 bases each). The germline V gene has CDR1 SGHRS and CDR2 YFSETQ. V lost 4 bases to trimming and J lost 2 bases, with 10 bases between them. CDR3 length equals 13 residues. The CDR3 DNA is TGCGCCAGCAGCCACGGGACGACCTACGAGCAGTACTTC. Translating it yields CASSHGTTYEQYF.

This clone was observed a single time. The chain recombines TRBV6-5 with TRBJ2-7, with a tentative D call TRBD2 (5 bases). Germline CDR1 reads MNHEY; CDR2 reads SVGAGI. This CDR3 is 12 amino acids long. Trimming pared 5 bases from V and 5 bases from J, leaving 10 bases between. CDR3 loop: CASSPGYHEQYF. CDR3 in DNA: TGTGCCAGCAGTCCGGGGTACCACGAGCAGTACTTC.

This chain connects TRBV7-9 to TRBJ1-2; D unresolved. Trimming took 1 base from V and 4 from J, leaving 16 bases between them. The V gene's germline CDR1 is SEHNR and CDR2 FQNEAQ (reference sequence). The CDR3 is 16 residues long. CDR3: CASSLDIFVLAYGYTF. CDR3 sequence (DNA): TGTGCCAGCAGCTTAGATATCTTCGTTCTCGCCTATGGCTACACCTTC.

The chain links TRBV2 to TRBJ2-2, with D unclear. V lost 6 bases and J lost 5, with 4 bases in between. The CDR3 contains 11 residues. Germline-derived CDR1 and CDR2 are SNHLY and FYNNEI. CDR3 bases: TGTGCCAGCAGGGCAACCGGGGAGCTGTTTTTT. This encodes CASRATGELFF.

This clone was counted ten times or more. The V gene is TRBV28, the J gene TRBJ2-4; no clear D. Germline CDR1 and CDR2: MDHEN and SYDVKM. This CDR3 is 15 amino acids long. V was pared by 6 bases and J by 0 bases, with 12 bases between. The chain's CDR3 is CASSPGSLAKNIQYF. DNA for the CDR3: TGTGCCAGCAGCCCCGGGTCCCTAGCCAAAAACATTCAGTACTTC.

The rearrangement links TRBV15 to TRBJ1-1; TRBD1 matches 10 bases. The CDR3 totals 15 residues. The V gene's germline CDR1 is LNHNV and CDR2 YYDKDF (reference sequence). J was trimmed by 4 bases and V by 8 bases; bases with no gene match: 10. CDR3 coding DNA: TGTGCCACCGGTCGATCCGGACAGGGGGGCACTGAAGCTTTCTTT. Amino acids: CATGRSGQGGTEAFF.

In this sample, this clone turned up a few times. The chain uses TRBV19 and TRBJ2-1; D perhaps matches TRBD2 (6 bases). The germline V gene encodes CDR1 LNHDA and CDR2 SQIVND (reference sequence). V lost 10 bases, J lost 0 bases, and 10 bases lay in between. The CDR3 sequence is 13 residues long. CDR3 protein: CATGAGSYNEQFF. CDR3 DNA: TGTGCCACCGGAGCGGGCTCCTACAATGAGCAGTTCTTC.

The J gene is TRBJ2-6, the V gene TRBV5-1; D unresolved. The CDR3 extends over 15 amino acids. Germline V gene data show CDR1 as SGHRS and CDR2 as YFSETQ. V lost 0 bases and J lost 2, with 6 bases in between. The CDR3: CASSLAAPGANVLTF. Here the CDR3 DNA reads TGCGCCAGCAGCTTGGCCGCACCTGGGGCCAACGTCCTGACTTTC.